These T cell receptor beta chains were read from a single sample in a study of technical replicates of blood from a handful of donors. TCRdb's table, derived via immunoSEQ multiplex PCR, lists solely in-frame clones and lacks some. The table records about 97,000 clones, approximately 96% of them present only once. The specimen was T cells isolated from PBMCs. Every receptor here comes from a human donor in good health. Each CDR3 is given with its conserved first and last residue. Fields, in order: V gene, clone size, J gene, D gene, CDR3 length, CDR3 protein, CDR3 DNA. The D gene is left open where the match is weak. A row's size may be missing; if present it is once, few, many or a size class.

>TRBV6-5|.|TRBJ2-7|TRBD2|15
CASSYSGEGTYEQYF
TGTGCCAGCAGTTACTCGGGGGAGGGGACTTACGAGCAGTACTTC
>TRBV4-1|.|TRBJ1-5|TRBD1|16
CASSQDGDRSYQPQHF
TGCGCCAGCAGCCAAGATGGGGACAGGAGTTATCAGCCCCAGCATTTT
>TRBV7-2|few|TRBJ1-1|TRBD1|12
CASSLVRGWAFF
TGTGCCAGCAGCTTAGTCAGGGGGTGGGCTTTCTTT
>TRBV4-3|.|TRBJ2-1|TRBD2|16
CASSQELAGGSGEQFF
TGCGCCAGCAGCCAAGAGCTAGCGGGAGGGTCTGGTGAGCAGTTCTTC
>TRBV4-3|.|TRBJ1-2|TRBD1|16
CASSHPGGQGAGGYTF
TGCGCCAGCAGCCACCCTGGAGGACAGGGGGCAGGTGGCTACACCTTC
>TRBV5-4|once|TRBJ1-4|.|15
CASSKSQGAGEKLFF
TGTGCCAGCAGCAAAAGTCAGGGAGCGGGTGAAAAACTGTTTTTT
>TRBV7-3|.|TRBJ1-2|TRBD1|13
CASSHGTGDGYTF
TGTGCCAGCAGCCATGGGACAGGGGATGGCTACACCTTC
>TRBV28|.|TRBJ2-5|.|14
CASSLGGYQETQYF
TGTGCCAGCAGTTTAGGAGGGTACCAAGAGACCCAGTACTTC
>TRBV19|.|TRBJ1-2|.|15
CASSMRVLDIDGYTF
TGTGCCAGTAGTATGAGAGTCCTGGACATCGATGGCTACACCTTC
>TRBV19|.|TRBJ1-1|.|14
CASSMGGLNTEAFF
TGTGCCAGTAGTATGGGGGGTCTGAACACTGAAGCTTTCTTT
>TRBV4-2|.|TRBJ1-3|.|15
CASRETGKAGNTIYF
TGTGCCAGCAGGGAGACGGGGAAGGCTGGAAACACCATATATTTT
>TRBV7-9|.|TRBJ2-2|.|16
CASSLALGGATGELFF
TGTGCCAGCAGCTTAGCGCTTGGGGGCGCAACCGGGGAGCTGTTTTTT
>TRBV6-5|.|TRBJ2-7|.|13
CASVGQNSYEQYF
TGTGCCAGCGTTGGACAGAACTCCTACGAGCAGTACTTC
>TRBV18|.|TRBJ2-1|.|15
CASSPSGLQSSEQFF
TGTGCCAGCTCACCCAGCGGGCTACAATCTAGTGAGCAGTTCTTC
>TRBV5-1|.|TRBJ2-7|TRBD2|14
CASSLSGSSYEQYF
TGCGCCAGCAGCCTTAGCGGGAGTAGCTACGAGCAGTACTTC
>TRBV5-4|.|TRBJ2-1|.|16
CASSLDIGSGYNEQFF
TGTGCCAGCAGCTTGGATATCGGGAGTGGGTACAATGAGCAGTTCTTC
>TRBV9|.|TRBJ1-2|.|12
CASSVAGLGYTF
TGTGCCAGCAGCGTAGCAGGACTCGGCTACACCTTC
>TRBV4-3|.|TRBJ1-1|TRBD1|18
CASSRRTGNYRSNTEAFF
TGCGCCAGCAGCCGCCGGACAGGGAACTACCGCTCGAACACTGAAGCTTTCTTT
>TRBV15|.|TRBJ2-7|TRBD2|15
CATSVGLAGAYEQYF
TGTGCCACCAGCGTCGGACTAGCGGGAGCCTACGAGCAGTACTTC
>TRBV30|.|TRBJ2-1|.|12
CAWASGFDEQFF
TGTGCCTGGGCCTCAGGGTTCGATGAGCAGTTCTTC
>TRBV4-2|.|TRBJ1-1|.|16
CASSQEATELNTEAFF
TGTGCCAGCAGCCAAGAAGCAACAGAGTTGAACACTGAAGCTTTCTTT
>TRBV9|.|TRBJ2-1|TRBD2|17
CASSVGTSGRAYNEQFF
TGTGCCAGCAGCGTAGGAACTAGCGGGAGGGCCTACAATGAGCAGTTCTTC
>TRBV30|.|TRBJ1-5|TRBD1|15
CAWSVSGQGQGPQHF
TGTGCCTGGAGTGTCTCCGGACAGGGCCAAGGGCCCCAGCATTTT
>TRBV18|.|TRBJ2-1|TRBD2|12
CASSPREGEQFF
TGTGCCAGCTCACCCAGGGAGGGTGAGCAGTTCTTC
>TRBV7-8|.|TRBJ2-2|.|17
CASSLPGGTASTGELFF
TGTGCCAGCAGCCTGCCCGGCGGGACTGCGAGCACCGGGGAGCTGTTTTTT
>TRBV18|.|TRBJ1-5|.|12
CASHSGVQPQHF
TGTGCCAGCCATAGCGGGGTTCAGCCCCAGCATTTT
>TRBV7-2|.|TRBJ2-7|TRBD1|15
CASSVGTGKSYEQYF
TGTGCCAGCAGCGTCGGGACAGGGAAGTCCTACGAGCAGTACTTC
>TRBV4-3|.|TRBJ2-7|TRBD2|18
CASSQDWALAGVSYEQYF
TGCGCCAGCAGCCAAGATTGGGCGCTAGCGGGAGTTAGTTACGAGCAGTACTTC
>TRBV7-2|.|TRBJ2-3|TRBD2|17
CASSLVRAGGGDDTQYF
TGTGCCAGCAGCTTAGTTAGGGCGGGAGGGGGTGACGATACGCAGTATTTT
>TRBV7-2|.|TRBJ1-3|.|15
CASSPDSYSGNTIYF
TGTGCCAGCAGCCCAGACAGTTACTCTGGAAACACCATATATTTT
>TRBV9|.|TRBJ2-2|.|14
CASSVERATGELFF
TGTGCCAGCAGCGTAGAGAGGGCAACCGGGGAGCTGTTTTTT
>TRBV15|.|TRBJ1-5|.|18
CATSRGTDSVMSNQPQHF
TGTGCCACCAGCAGAGGTACGGACAGCGTTATGAGCAATCAGCCCCAGCATTTT
>TRBV28|.|TRBJ1-2|.|13
CASTFGGRPGYTF
TGTGCCAGCACCTTCGGCGGGCGGCCTGGCTACACCTTC
>TRBV2|.|TRBJ2-7|.|12
CASMQGPYEQYF
TGTGCCAGCATGCAGGGGCCTTACGAGCAGTACTTC
>TRBV15|.|TRBJ1-1|TRBD1|15
CATSGGVIQGTEAFF
TGTGCCACCAGCGGCGGCGTAATACAGGGGACTGAAGCTTTCTTT
>TRBV4-1|.|TRBJ2-7|.|15
CASSQGPRRGYEQYF
TGCGCCAGCAGCCAAGGTCCTAGAAGGGGCTACGAGCAGTACTTC
>TRBV5-4|.|TRBJ1-1|.|11
CASRVDGEAFF
TGTGCCAGCAGAGTAGATGGTGAAGCTTTCTTT
>TRBV19|.|TRBJ1-4|.|15
CASSIDSFRGEKLFF
TGTGCCAGTAGTATAGATTCGTTCCGGGGGGAAAAACTGTTTTTT
>TRBV5-4|.|TRBJ2-2|.|14
CAAKGGVETGELFF
TGTGCCGCAAAAGGGGGTGTAGAGACCGGGGAGCTGTTTTTT
>TRBV7-8|.|TRBJ2-2|.|12
CASSYRTGELFF
TGTGCCAGCAGCTATCGGACCGGGGAGCTGTTTTTT
>TRBV19|.|TRBJ1-2|TRBD1|15
CASAGTGADLYGYTF
TGTGCCAGTGCCGGGACAGGGGCCGATCTCTATGGCTACACCTTC
>TRBV19|.|TRBJ1-1|.|13
CASSQTRDTEAFF
TGTGCCAGTAGCCAGACTCGGGACACTGAAGCTTTCTTT